The source of this T cell receptor (beta chain) is a study of cytomegalovirus exposure and HLA in healthy donors. Study results and limitations: Sequencing depth across donors, presence/absence analyses assumed, was roughly uniform. Using the classifier, cytomegalovirus status was reportedly diagnosed with high specificity and sensitivity. The investigators catalogued 164 TCR beta chains as cytomegalovirus-associated. Some V segments, including TRBV6-2 and TRBV6-3, were excluded as indistinguishable.

It was with 60 Vbeta and 13 Jbeta primers that the PCR ran. Assay: immunoSEQ multiplex PCR; the TCRdb copy retains only in-frame clones and omits some. The sample consists of 99,000 or so clones, 76% of them appearing once. On this clone itself: What it recognizes is unknown.

CDR1 GTSNPN and CDR2 SVGIG come from the germline V gene (reference sequence). This CDR3 has 15 amino acids. V dropped 4 bases and J dropped 10 bases, with 20 bases sitting between them. The sequenced sample was PBMCs. The V gene is TRBV30, the J gene TRBJ1-6; possibly TRBD1 for D (6 bases). This receptor was obtained from a man in his forties or fifties in good health and CMV-seropositive. CDR3 residues: CAWNPGENWGSPLHF. The CDR3 DNA sequence: TGTGCCTGGAATCCAGGGGAGAACTGGGGATCACCCCTCCACTTT. The whole variable domain, filled in from reference TRBV30 and TRBJ1-6, reads SQTIHQWPATLVQPVGSPLSLECTVEGTSNPNLYWYRQAAGRGLQLLFYSVGIGQISSEVPQNLSASRPQDRQFILSSKKLLLSDSGFYLCAWNPGENWGSPLHFGNGTRLTVT.